The 2 T cell receptor beta chains presented below share a single source sample, sequenced in a study of regulatory T cells in long-lasting Graves disease. Time point reported: persistent/refractory GD, antithyroid drugs over 5 years with positive TRAb. After RNA was extracted from PBMCs, the TCR library was made from it. Investigators prepared the TCR beta libraries by applying iRepertoire HTBI primers and Arm-PCR of CDR3 regions. From the multiplex PCR reads, TCRdb called clonotypes with MiXCR, one entry per CDR3 protein. The sample lists nearly 350,000 distinct CDR3 sequences, less than 20% occurring once. Specimen: peripheral blood mononuclear cells (PBMCs), collected when the disease was refractory, from a patient treated with antithyroid drugs. These receptors were obtained from a female donor with Graves disease.

The table lists this clonotype with many counts. This sequence joins TRBV28 and TRBJ2-7; the D is unclear. V shed 2 bases and J shed 2 bases, with 7 bases lying between them. Germline V lookup: CDR1 MDHEN, CDR2 SYDVKM. There are 13 residues in the CDR3. The CDR3: CASSLKSPYEQYF. The CDR3 DNA is TGTGCCAGCAGTTTAAAATCCCCCTACGAGCAGTACTTC.

This clonotype was seen repeatedly, ten times or more. The chain couples TRBV6-2 or TRBV6-3 to TRBJ2-5; D ambiguous. The germline gives CDR1 MNHEY, CDR2 SVGEGT. The ends were cut back, 5 bases at V and 7 bases at J, with 17 bases in the middle. The CDR3 length is 14 residues. The CDR3 sequence is CASSLRTGGGTQYF. As DNA, the CDR3 is TGTGCCAGCAGTCTACGGACCGGCGGCGGGACCCAGTACTTC.